One and the same sample provided the 29 T cell receptor beta chains below, sequenced in a study of blood T cell repertoires in COVID-19. Profiled with immunoSEQ multiplex PCR; TCRdb holds only in-frame clones, not every one. Altogether just under 40,000 clones are present, about 82% being singletons, with the ten largest covering roughly 9.9%. Sequenced material: peripheral blood. These receptors originate from a human donor in a cohort sampled during active COVID-19.

This clone is medium-sized within its sample. CDR3 loop: CAYSLQGYLEDQPQHF. CDR3 DNA sequence: TGTGCCTATTCATTACAGGGGTACCTAGAAGATCAGCCCCAGCATTTT. The chain is built from TRBV30 and TRBJ1-5; 7 bases fit TRBD1. This CDR3 spans 16 amino acids. Germline trimming cut 7 bases from V and 5 bases from J; bases unmatched to any gene: 17. Germline V gives CDR1 GTSNPN, CDR2 SVGIG (reference sequence).

V and J are TRBV6-5 and TRBJ1-1; no clear D gene. This CDR3 is built from 12 residues. Deletions cut 6 bases from V and 7 bases from J, with 12 bases between. Germline CDR1 MNHEY, CDR2 SVGAGI. The CDR3: CASSPPGIEAFF. CDR3 nucleotide sequence: TGTGCCAGCAGCCCACCGGGGATTGAAGCTTTCTTT.

This clone was counted only a few times. The chain has TRBV30 and TRBJ1-3; D perhaps matches TRBD1 (6 bases). Germline V CDR1 and CDR2: GTSNPN, SVGIG (reference sequence). CDR3 length equals 14 residues. V lost 5 bases and J 4 bases, leaving 15 bases between the germline ends. CDR3 bases: TGTGCCTGGGGGGAACAGGGTGCGGGAAACACCATATATTTT. It yields the protein CAWGEQGAGNTIYF.

J is TRBJ1-2 and V is TRBV27; 7 bases align to TRBD1. The length of the CDR3 is 16 residues. The germline V gene encodes CDR1 MNHEY and CDR2 SMNVEV (reference sequence). J gave up 7 bases and V 3 bases, and 14 bases lay outside the gene matches. The CDR3 DNA reads TGTGCCAGCAGTTTCCAGCCATTGACAGGGATTGGTGGCTACACCTTC. Amino acids: CASSFQPLTGIGGYTF.

The chain employs TRBV9 and TRBJ2-3, with 8 bases that match TRBD2. CDR3 length: 18 residues. The V gene's germline CDR1 is SGDLS and CDR2 YYNGEE. V lost 1 base to trimming and J lost 2 bases; unmatched junction nucleotides: 12. CDR3 in amino acids: CASSVPLEGGRNTDTQYF. CDR3 in DNA: TGTGCCAGCAGCGTACCTCTAGAGGGCGGGAGGAACACAGATACGCAGTATTTT.

The chain has TRBV27 and TRBJ2-7, with 8 bases identical to TRBD2. CDR3 length equals 16 residues. The J segment lost 0 bases and the V segment lost 3 bases, leaving 7 bases of the junction unmatched. Germline assignment: CDR1 MNHEY and CDR2 SMNVEV (reference sequence). CDR3 loop: CASSFGGSGTSYEQYF. The CDR3 bases are TGTGCCAGCAGTTTCGGGGGTAGCGGGACCTCCTACGAGCAGTACTTC.

This clone was detected only once. The rearrangement links TRBV7-9 to TRBJ2-2, with D possibly matching TRBD2 (6 bases). This CDR3 comprises 16 residues. Trimming pared 8 bases from V and 0 bases from J, leaving 16 bases between. Per the germline V gene, CDR1 is SEHNR and CDR2 is FQNEAQ (reference sequence). CDR3 nucleotides: TGTGCCAGCGGTTTGGCGGGGCGGGCGAACACCGGGGAGCTGTTTTTT. As protein: CASGLAGRANTGELFF.

This chain connects TRBV19 to TRBJ1-6; tentatively, D is TRBD1 (6 bases). Germline loops: CDR1 LNHDA, CDR2 SQIVND (reference sequence). CDR3 length equals 15 residues. V lost 7 bases and J 9 bases, leaving 19 bases between the germline ends. The CDR3 loop reads CASKGTSARFSPLHF. The CDR3 DNA reads as TGTGCCAGTAAGGGGACATCCGCCCGATTTTCACCCCTCCACTTT. The whole variable domain, remainder taken from reference TRBV19 and TRBJ1-6, is DGGITQSPKYLFRKEGQNVTLSCEQNLNHDAMYWYRQDPGQGLRLIYYSQIVNDFQKGDIAEGYSVSREKKESFPLTVTSAQKNPTAFYLCASKGTSARFSPLHFGNGTRLTVT.

V and J are TRBV6-2 or TRBV6-3 and TRBJ1-1; a weak D match, TRBD1 (5 bases). CDR1 is MNHEY and CDR2 is SVGEGT in the germline V gene. Trimming removed 4 bases from V and 3 bases from J, with 9 bases in between. This CDR3 is built from 13 residues. CDR3 sequence: CASSFREDTEAFF. The CDR3 coding sequence is TGTGCCAGCAGTTTCAGGGAGGACACTGAAGCTTTCTTT.

This clone was seen a handful of times. The V call is TRBV3-1 (or the pseudogene TRBV3-2), the J call TRBJ2-7, with a weak D call TRBD2 (5 bases). The V end lost 2 bases, the J end lost 4 bases, and 12 bases lay between the germline ends. CDR1 is LGHDT, CDR2 YNNKEL, per germline (reference sequence). The CDR3 runs 14 residues. As DNA, the CDR3 is TGTGCCAGCAGCCAATGGCCCGAGGGATACGAGCAGTACTTC. Protein: CASSQWPEGYEQYF.

This clone was seen once. This chain joins TRBV9 and TRBJ1-4; perhaps TRBD1 as D (5 bases). This CDR3 comprises 14 residues. CDR1 is SGDLS, CDR2 YYNGEE, per germline. The V gene lost 0 bases and the J gene lost 8 bases, with 11 bases spanning the gap. The CDR3 coding sequence is TGTGCCAGCAGCGTAGGGCAGGGAAGGGAAAAACTGTTTTTT. This translates into CASSVGQGREKLFF.

V is TRBV19 and J is TRBJ1-5; the D is unclear. The V gene lost 6 bases and the J gene lost 9 bases, with 24 bases spanning the gap. Germline lookup yields CDR1 LNHDA and CDR2 SQIVND (reference sequence). The CDR3 is made up of 16 amino acids. The chain's CDR3 is CASRGGRERREVPQHF. The CDR3 DNA reads as TGTGCCAGTAGGGGCGGCCGGGAGCGGAGAGAGGTGCCCCAGCATTTT.

CDR3 nucleotide sequence: TGTGCCAGCAGCTTTGGAGCGGGAGTGCAGTTCTTC. Amino acid sequence: CASSFGAGVQFF. J is TRBJ2-1 and V is TRBV5-4; 8 nucleotides line up with TRBD2. V dropped 2 bases and J dropped 12; count of bases not matched to a gene: 4. Germline V gene lookup returns CDR1 SGHNT and CDR2 YYREEE (reference sequence). The length of the CDR3 is 12 residues.

This clone has more than one count but fewer than ten. The chain recombines TRBV7-9 with TRBJ1-1, with unresolved D. Germline V gene lookup returns CDR1 SEHNR and CDR2 FQNEAQ (reference sequence). This CDR3 has 13 amino acids. V lost 1 base to trimming and J lost 6 bases, with 9 bases between them. Here the CDR3 reads CASSLGGYAEAFF. The CDR3 coding sequence is TGTGCCAGCAGCTTAGGAGGGTACGCTGAAGCTTTCTTT.

V gene TRBV5-6 combines with J gene TRBJ1-2; the match to TRBD1 covers 8 bases. The germline V gene has CDR1 SGHDT and CDR2 YYEEEE. V dropped 3 bases and J dropped 6; count of bases not matched to a gene: 7. This CDR3 is built from 14 residues. CDR3 protein: CASSSGQGRNGYTF. The CDR3, as DNA: TGTGCCAGCAGCTCCGGACAGGGTAGGAATGGCTACACCTTC.

The CDR3: CATSREAGMNTEAFF. The DNA of the CDR3 is TGTGCCACCAGCAGAGAGGCGGGGATGAACACTGAAGCTTTCTTT. The chain links TRBV15 to TRBJ1-1, with no clear D. CDR1 is LNHNV and CDR2 is YYDKDF in the germline V gene (reference sequence). This CDR3 spans 15 amino acids. The ends were cut back, 0 bases at V and 0 bases at J, with 8 bases in the middle.

The rearrangement links TRBV7-9 to TRBJ1-2, with 7 bases that match TRBD1. The V gene end was trimmed by 6 bases and the J gene end by 1 base; junction bases not matched to a gene: 8. Looked up from germline, CDR1 is SEHNR and CDR2 is FQNEAQ (reference sequence). This CDR3 contains 15 residues. In DNA, the CDR3 is TGTGCCAGCAGGGGCCGACAGGGAGATAACTATGGCTACACCTTC. Translating gives CASRGRQGDNYGYTF.

This clone was counted a few times. The gene calls are TRBV19 and TRBJ1-1; D gene ambiguous. V was shortened by 0 bases and J by 3 bases, with 5 bases between the two germline ends. The V gene's germline CDR1 is LNHDA and CDR2 SQIVND (reference sequence). The CDR3 consists of 13 residues. The DNA for the CDR3 is TGTGCCAGTAGTATAGACCGAGACACTGAAGCTTTCTTT. This translates into CASSIDRDTEAFF.

CDR3 loop: CASSPLLTIETQYF. CDR3 nucleotides: TGTGCCAGCAGCCCCCTACTAACGATCGAGACCCAGTACTTC. V gene TRBV7-9 combines with J gene TRBJ2-5; D call uncertain. This CDR3 region has 14 residues. V lost 5 bases to trimming and J lost 5 bases, with 15 bases between them. The germline CDR1 and CDR2 sequences are SEHNR and FQNEAQ (reference sequence).

The chain has TRBV3-1 (or the pseudogene TRBV3-2) and TRBJ2-3; a weak D match, TRBD1 (5 bases). Trimming left V 5 bases short and J 5 bases short, with 8 bases between. CDR3 size: 12 residues. Germline lookup yields CDR1 LGHDT and CDR2 YNNKEL (reference sequence). The CDR3 protein is CASSTRGDTQYF. Written as DNA, the CDR3 is TGTGCCAGCAGCACAAGGGGAGATACGCAGTATTTT.

The chain carries TRBV5-1 and TRBJ2-2, with 7 bases that match TRBD2. Per germline, CDR1 SGHRS and CDR2 YFSETQ. With V trimmed by 7 bases and J by 4 bases, 7 bases remained unmatched. This CDR3 comprises 14 residues. The CDR3 reads CASSTSSGTGELFF. CDR3 sequence (DNA): TGCGCCAGCTCAACATCTAGCGGCACCGGGGAGCTGTTTTTT.

The J gene is TRBJ1-2, the V gene TRBV6-2 or TRBV6-3; no firm D call. The germline CDR1 and CDR2 sequences are MNHEY and SVGEGT. The CDR3 spans 14 residues. V lost 2 bases, J lost 5 bases, and 12 bases lay in between. The CDR3 DNA reads as TGTGCCAGCAGTTACCCCCGGGGAGATTATGGCTACACCTTC. This gives the protein CASSYPRGDYGYTF.

This clone was detected a few times. This chain joins TRBV27 and TRBJ1-6; 9 nucleotides align to TRBD1. Trimming removed 7 bases from V and 6 bases from J; junction bases left unmatched: 4. The CDR3 is 14 residues long. CDR1 MNHEY and CDR2 SMNVEV come from the germline V gene (reference sequence). CDR3 sequence reads: CASTVDRGNSPLHF. The CDR3 coding sequence is TGTGCCAGCACCGTGGACAGGGGTAATTCACCCCTCCACTTT.

J is TRBJ2-1 and V is TRBV3-1 (or the pseudogene TRBV3-2), with 8 bases fitting TRBD2. Germline CDR1 and CDR2: LGHDT and YNNKEL (reference sequence). J lost 3 bases, V lost 3 bases, and 10 bases had no gene match. This CDR3 spans 17 amino acids. The DNA of the CDR3 is TGTGCCAGCAGCCAGCCAACGACCGGGACTAGCTACAATGAGCAGTTCTTC. Amino acids: CASSQPTTGTSYNEQFF.

The rearrangement links TRBV19 to TRBJ1-5, with D unclear. Trimming stripped 1 base from V and 1 base from J, with 14 bases between. The CDR3 consists of 17 residues. Germline V lookup: CDR1 LNHDA, CDR2 SQIVND (reference sequence). As DNA, the CDR3 is TGTGCCAGTAGTATAGGGGAGAATCGTTTGAGCAATCAGCCCCAGCATTTT. This gives the protein CASSIGENRLSNQPQHF.

This rearrangement joins TRBV6-2 or TRBV6-3 to TRBJ2-7, with D maybe TRBD1 (6 bases). The V gene lost 4 bases and the J gene lost 0 bases, with 7 bases spanning the gap. CDR1 is MNHEY, CDR2 SVGEGT, per germline. The CDR3 runs 13 residues. CDR3 sequence: CASSWTVSYEQYF. DNA for the CDR3: TGTGCCAGCAGTTGGACAGTCTCCTACGAGCAGTACTTC.

This rearrangement joins TRBV6-2 or TRBV6-3 to TRBJ2-7, with a tentative D call TRBD1 (5 bases). V lost 0 bases and J 2 bases, leaving 11 bases between the germline ends. The CDR3 runs to 15 residues. From germline, CDR1 is MNHEY and CDR2 SVGEGT. The CDR3: CASSYSAQGTYEQYF. DNA of the CDR3: TGTGCCAGCAGTTACTCGGCGCAGGGCACCTACGAGCAGTACTTC.

This sequence joins TRBV11-2 and TRBJ2-6, with a weak D call TRBD1 (6 bases). Trimming took 2 bases from V and 0 from J, leaving 17 bases between them. This CDR3 has 19 residues. Germline V gene sequence: CDR1 SGHAT, CDR2 FQNNGV. The CDR3 region has the DNA TGTGCCAGCAGCTTATTATCACTGGGACACTACTCTGGGGCCAACGTCCTGACTTTC. It translates to CASSLLSLGHYSGANVLTF.

The J gene is TRBJ1-3, the V gene TRBV18, with unresolved D. The length of the CDR3 is 16 residues. The germline V gene has CDR1 KGHSH and CDR2 LQKENI. Trimming took 1 base from V and 8 from J, leaving 18 bases between them. CDR3 sequence: CASSPLTGRLSDTIYF. CDR3 sequence (DNA): TGTGCCAGCTCACCACTCACGGGGAGACTGTCGGACACCATATATTTT.